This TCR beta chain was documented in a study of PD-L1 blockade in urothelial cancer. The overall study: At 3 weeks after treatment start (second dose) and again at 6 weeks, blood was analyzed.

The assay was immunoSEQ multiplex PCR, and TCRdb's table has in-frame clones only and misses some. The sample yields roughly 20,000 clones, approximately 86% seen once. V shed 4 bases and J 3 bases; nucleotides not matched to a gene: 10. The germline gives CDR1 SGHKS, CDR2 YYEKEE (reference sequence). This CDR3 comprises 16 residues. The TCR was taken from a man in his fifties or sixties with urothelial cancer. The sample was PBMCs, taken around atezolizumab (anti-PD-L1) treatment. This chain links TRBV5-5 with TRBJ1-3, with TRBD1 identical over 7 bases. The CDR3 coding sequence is TGTGCCAGCAGCGCAACCTCGACAGGGTTTGGAAACACCATATATTTT. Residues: CASSATSTGFGNTIYF.